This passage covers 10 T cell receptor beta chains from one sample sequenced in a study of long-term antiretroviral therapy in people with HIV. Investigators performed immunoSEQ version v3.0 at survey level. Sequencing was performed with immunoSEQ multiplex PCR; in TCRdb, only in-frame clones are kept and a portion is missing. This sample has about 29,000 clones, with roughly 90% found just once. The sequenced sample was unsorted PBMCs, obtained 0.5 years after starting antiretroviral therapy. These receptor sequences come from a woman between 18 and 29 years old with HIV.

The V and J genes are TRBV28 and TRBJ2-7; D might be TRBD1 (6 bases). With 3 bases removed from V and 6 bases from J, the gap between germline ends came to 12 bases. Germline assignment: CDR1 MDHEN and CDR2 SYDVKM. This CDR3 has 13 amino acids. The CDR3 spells CASSLPQGSEQYF. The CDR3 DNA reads TGTGCCAGCAGTTTGCCCCAGGGGAGCGAGCAGTACTTC.

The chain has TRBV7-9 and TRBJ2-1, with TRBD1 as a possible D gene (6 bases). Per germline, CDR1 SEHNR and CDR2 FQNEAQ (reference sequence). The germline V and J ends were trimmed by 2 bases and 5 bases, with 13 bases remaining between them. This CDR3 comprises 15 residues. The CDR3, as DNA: TGTGCCAGCAGCTTAAGTCAGGGGACGGACAATGAGCAGTTCTTC. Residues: CASSLSQGTDNEQFF.

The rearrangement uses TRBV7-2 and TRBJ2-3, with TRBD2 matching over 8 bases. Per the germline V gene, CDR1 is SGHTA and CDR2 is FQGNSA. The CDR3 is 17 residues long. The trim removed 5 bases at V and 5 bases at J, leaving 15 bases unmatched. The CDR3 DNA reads TGTGCCAGCAGCCCCCGGGTAGCGGGAAGTTTAGGAGATACGCAGTATTTT. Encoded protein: CASSPRVAGSLGDTQYF.

The CDR3 sequence: CASSVVNPDTQYF. The CDR3, as DNA: TGTGCCAGCAGTGTGGTAAACCCAGATACGCAGTATTTT. The V and J genes are TRBV25-1 and TRBJ2-3; D is unclear. Per germline, CDR1 MGHDK and CDR2 SYGVNS. The CDR3 has 13 amino acids. Trimming removed 4 bases from V and 4 bases from J, with 9 bases in between.

The CDR3 loop reads CASSWGGEGYEQYF. CDR3 bases: TGTGCCAGCAGTTGGGGAGGGGAAGGCTACGAGCAGTACTTC. J is TRBJ2-7 and V is TRBV27, with 7 bases aligning to TRBD2. Per germline, CDR1 MNHEY and CDR2 SMNVEV (reference sequence). The CDR3 runs to 14 residues. The J segment lost 3 bases and the V segment lost 4 bases, leaving 6 bases of the junction unmatched.

Written as DNA, the CDR3 is TGTGCCAGCCGAGGGCGGGATAACGTCGGCACTGAAGCTTTCTTT. Encoded protein: CASRGRDNVGTEAFF. The chain is built from TRBV2 and TRBJ1-1; D gene uncertain. The CDR3 contains 15 residues. V lost 8 bases and J lost 4, with 20 bases in between. The germline gives CDR1 SNHLY, CDR2 FYNNEI.

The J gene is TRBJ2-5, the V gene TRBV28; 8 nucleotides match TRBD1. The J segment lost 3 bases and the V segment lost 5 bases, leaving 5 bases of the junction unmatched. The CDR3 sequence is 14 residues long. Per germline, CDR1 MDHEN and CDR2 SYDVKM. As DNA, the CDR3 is TGTGCCAGCAGTCCCGCGACAGGGGAAGAGACCCAGTACTTC. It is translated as CASSPATGEETQYF.

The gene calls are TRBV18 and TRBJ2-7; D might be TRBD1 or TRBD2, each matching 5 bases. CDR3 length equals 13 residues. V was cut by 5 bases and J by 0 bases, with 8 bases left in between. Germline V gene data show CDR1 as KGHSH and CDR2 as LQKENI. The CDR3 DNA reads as TGTGCCAGCTCAGGGGGATCCTCCTACGAGCAGTACTTC. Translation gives CASSGGSSYEQYF.

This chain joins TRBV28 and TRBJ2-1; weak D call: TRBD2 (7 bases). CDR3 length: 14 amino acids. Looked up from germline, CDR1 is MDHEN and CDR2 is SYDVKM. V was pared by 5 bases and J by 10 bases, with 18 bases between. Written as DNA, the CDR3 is TGTGCCAGCAGTCAGGGGAGGGCGGTGGGGGAGCAGTTCTTC. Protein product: CASSQGRAVGEQFF.

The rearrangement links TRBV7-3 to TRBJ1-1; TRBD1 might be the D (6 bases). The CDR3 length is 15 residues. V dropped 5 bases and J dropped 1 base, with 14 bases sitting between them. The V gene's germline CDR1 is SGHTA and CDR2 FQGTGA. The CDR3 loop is CASSLGTKSNTEAFF. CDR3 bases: TGTGCCAGCAGCCTCGGGACAAAATCGAACACTGAAGCTTTCTTT.